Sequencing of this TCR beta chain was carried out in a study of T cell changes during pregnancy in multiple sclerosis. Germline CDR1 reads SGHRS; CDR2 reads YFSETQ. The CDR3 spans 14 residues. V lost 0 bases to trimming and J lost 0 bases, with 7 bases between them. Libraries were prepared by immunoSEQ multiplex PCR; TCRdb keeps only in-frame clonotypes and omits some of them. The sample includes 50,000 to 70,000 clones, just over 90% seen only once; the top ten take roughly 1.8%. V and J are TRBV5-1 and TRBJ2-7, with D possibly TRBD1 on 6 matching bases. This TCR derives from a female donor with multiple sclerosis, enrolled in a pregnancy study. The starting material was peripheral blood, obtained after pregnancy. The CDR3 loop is CASSLGQDSYEQYF. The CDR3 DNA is TGCGCCAGCAGCTTGGGACAGGACTCCTACGAGCAGTACTTC.